A single sample is the source of the 27 T cell receptor beta chains below, sequenced in a study of OX40 agonist ivuxolimab in advanced cancers. Using immunoSEQ multiplex PCR, the repertoire was profiled, and TCRdb retains in-frame clones only, with some absent. The data contain tens of thousands of clones, approximately 90% of them singletons. The specimen was CD4+ or CD8+ T cells sorted from blood, collected in a trial of the OX40 agonist ivuxolimab. These receptors all stem from an adult with an advanced solid tumor such as melanoma, head and neck, liver or kidney cancer.

This clone was picked up a small number of times. The chain employs TRBV6-6 and TRBJ2-5; D possibly corresponds to TRBD1 (5 bases). Germline assignment: CDR1 MNHNY and CDR2 SVGAGI (reference sequence). The CDR3 runs 15 residues. Trimming removed 2 bases at V and 4 bases at J, with 14 bases between. The CDR3 protein is CASSYAEQGPETQYF. CDR3 bases: TGTGCCAGCAGTTACGCGGAGCAGGGTCCAGAGACCCAGTACTTC.

This chain joins TRBV7-9 and TRBJ2-7; 12 positions agree with TRBD2. Germline CDR1 reads SEHNR; CDR2 reads FQNEAQ (reference sequence). The V gene end was trimmed by 5 bases and the J gene end by 2 bases; junction bases not matched to a gene: 4. The CDR3 covers 15 residues. The CDR3 sequence is CASSPLAGGTYEQYF. The CDR3 nucleotides are TGTGCCAGCAGCCCACTAGCGGGAGGCACCTACGAGCAGTACTTC. Full variable domain (missing parts from reference TRBV7-9 and TRBJ2-7): DTGVSQNPRHKITKRGQNVTFRCDPISEHNRLYWYRQTLGQGPEFLTYFQNEAQLEKSRLLSDRFSAERPKGSFSTLEIQRTEQGDSAMYLCASSPLAGGTYEQYFGPGTRLTVT.

The chain employs TRBV18 and TRBJ1-2, with D tentatively TRBD1 (6 bases). Trimming shortened V by 2 bases and J by 8 bases, and 12 bases separated the two germline ends. The CDR3 loop spans 13 amino acids. CDR1 is KGHSH and CDR2 is LQKENI in the germline V gene. As DNA, the CDR3 is TGTGCCAGCTCACCATTAGACGGGGGCGGCTACACCTTC. As protein: CASSPLDGGGYTF.

V usage is TRBV7-6 and J usage is TRBJ2-1; TRBD2 matches 13 bases. CDR1 SGHVS and CDR2 FNYEAQ come from the germline V gene. J gave up 9 bases and V 5 bases, and 7 bases lay outside the gene matches. This CDR3 is 15 amino acids long. The CDR3 loop reads CASSPTSGRALEQFF. The DNA for the CDR3 is TGTGCCAGCAGCCCTACTAGCGGGAGGGCCCTTGAGCAGTTCTTC.

This chain connects TRBV28 to TRBJ2-7, with D possibly being TRBD2 (6 bases). This CDR3 contains 14 residues. CDR1 and CDR2 (germline): MDHEN, SYDVKM. Trimming shortened V by 3 bases and J by 9 bases, and 18 bases separated the two germline ends. CDR3 in amino acids: CASSFSPGTPAQYF. The DNA for the CDR3 is TGTGCCAGCAGTTTTTCTCCCGGGACTCCGGCGCAGTACTTC.

The chain joins TRBV19 to TRBJ2-5, with TRBD1 matching 12 bases. CDR1 is LNHDA, CDR2 SQIVND, per germline (reference sequence). The V and J ends lost 4 bases and 6 bases, in that order; junction bases with no gene match: 9. The CDR3 loop spans 16 amino acids. CDR3 DNA: TGTGCCAGTAGTAGCGTTGGGACAGGGGGCGCAAAGACCCAGTACTTC. As protein: CASSSVGTGGAKTQYF.

This chain joins TRBV5-4 and TRBJ2-5; D is uncertain. CDR1 SGHNT and CDR2 YYREEE come from the germline V gene (reference sequence). V lost 2 bases and J lost 5, with 19 bases in between. This CDR3 has 16 residues. CDR3 region: CASSLATTRGTETQYF. In nucleotides, the CDR3 is TGTGCCAGCAGCTTAGCCACGACTCGAGGCACTGAGACCCAGTACTTC. Looking up the rest from reference TRBV5-4 and TRBJ2-5 gives the full variable domain: ETGVTQSPTHLIKTRGQQVTLRCSSQSGHNTVSWYQQALGQGPQFIFQYYREEENGRGNFPPRFSGLQFPNYSSELNVNALELDDSALYLCASSLATTRGTETQYFGPGTRLLVL.

The chain uses TRBV7-6 and TRBJ2-2, with D perhaps matching TRBD2 (7 bases). The germline V and J ends were trimmed by 0 bases and 5 bases, with 13 bases remaining between them. The germline CDR1 and CDR2 sequences are SGHVS and FNYEAQ. CDR3 length: 16 residues. CDR3 in amino acids: CASSLALRGGTGELFF. The CDR3 coding sequence is TGTGCCAGCAGCTTAGCGCTCAGGGGAGGGACCGGGGAGCTGTTTTTT.

The J gene is TRBJ1-1, the V gene TRBV6-5; possible D gene TRBD1, 5 bases. The CDR3 spans 14 residues. Germline loops: CDR1 MNHEY, CDR2 SVGAGI. Trimming took 5 bases from V and 1 from J, leaving 11 bases between them. CDR3: CASSPRQGNTEAFF. As DNA, the CDR3 is TGTGCCAGCAGTCCCCGCCAGGGGAACACTGAAGCTTTCTTT.

In DNA, the CDR3 is TGCGCCAGCAGCTGGCAAATACTAGCGTCTTCCTACAATGAGCAGTTCTTC. Protein: CASSWQILASSYNEQFF. V usage is TRBV4-1 and J usage is TRBJ2-1; TRBD2 aligns across 7 bases. The ends lost 5 bases at V and 1 base at J; junction bases unmatched: 11. Germline assignment: CDR1 MGHRA and CDR2 YSYEKL. This CDR3 has 17 amino acids.

The chain links TRBV5-1 to TRBJ2-3; possible D gene TRBD2, 6 bases. The V gene lost 4 bases and the J gene lost 4 bases, with 10 bases spanning the gap. The CDR3 length is 13 residues. Germline V lookup: CDR1 SGHRS, CDR2 YFSETQ. This CDR3 is CASSLAFSDTQYF. The CDR3, as DNA: TGCGCCAGCAGCCTAGCGTTTTCAGATACGCAGTATTTT. Supplemented by reference TRBV5-1 and TRBJ2-3, the full variable domain reads KAGVTQTPRYLIKTRGQQVTLSCSPISGHRSVSWYQQTPGQGLQFLFEYFSETQRNKGNFPGRFSGRQFSNSRSEMNVSTLELGDSALYLCASSLAFSDTQYFGPGTRLTVL.

The V gene is TRBV27, the J gene TRBJ1-5; D gene unclear. Trimming took 9 bases from V and 0 from J, leaving 21 bases between them. This CDR3 comprises 17 residues. Germline CDR1 reads MNHEY; CDR2 reads SMNVEV (reference sequence). For the CDR3, the DNA is TGTGCCAGGTCGGCAGAGAGAATGATTTATAGCAATCAGCCCCAGCATTTT. Its translation: CARSAERMIYSNQPQHF.

The chain couples TRBV15 to TRBJ1-1; D gene uncertain. V dropped 0 bases and J dropped 1 base, with 6 bases sitting between them. CDR3 size: 14 residues. Per the germline V gene, CDR1 is LNHNV and CDR2 is YYDKDF (reference sequence). The CDR3: CATSRERKNTEAFF. For the CDR3, the DNA is TGTGCCACCAGCAGAGAACGGAAGAACACTGAAGCTTTCTTT.

CDR3 coding DNA: TGTGCCAGCATCTCTTTATCCGGGGAGCCTGGAAACACCATATATTTT. Amino acids: CASISLSGEPGNTIYF. The chain combines TRBV5-5 with TRBJ1-3; D not certain. The CDR3 spans 16 residues. The V end lost 6 bases, the J end lost 2 bases, and 18 bases lay between the germline ends. The germline CDR1 and CDR2 sequences are SGHKS and YYEKEE (reference sequence).

The chain is built from TRBV6-5 and TRBJ1-5; no definite D call. The CDR3 covers 14 residues. Per the germline V gene, CDR1 is MNHEY and CDR2 is SVGAGI. Trimming cost V 6 bases and J 0 bases, with 9 bases left between them. The CDR3 spells CASSRAPSNQPQHF. CDR3 sequence (DNA): TGTGCCAGCAGCAGAGCTCCTAGCAATCAGCCCCAGCATTTT.

This clone was recorded only once. V usage is TRBV10-3 and J usage is TRBJ1-2, with D maybe TRBD1 (5 bases). From germline, CDR1 is ENHRY and CDR2 SYGVKD. Trimming took 7 bases from V and 4 from J, leaving 16 bases between them. There are 14 residues in the CDR3. In DNA, the CDR3 is TGTGCCATCATGGGAGGGGTAGAAGGCTATGGCTACACCTTC. Protein sequence: CAIMGGVEGYGYTF.

This sequence joins TRBV7-6 and TRBJ2-5; 9 positions match TRBD1. This CDR3 has 14 amino acids. In germline, CDR1 is SGHVS, CDR2 FNYEAQ. The ends lost 4 bases at V and 8 bases at J; junction bases unmatched: 8. CDR3 residues: CASSSGQGRNTQYF. In nucleotides, the CDR3 is TGTGCCAGCAGCTCGGGACAGGGCCGTAACACCCAGTACTTC.

The chain joins TRBV12-5 to TRBJ2-1; D uncertain. Germline V gene sequence: CDR1 LGHNT, CDR2 FRNRAP. The CDR3 length is 11 residues. V gave up 2 bases and J gave up 9 bases, with 5 bases separating them. CDR3 region: CASGLQSEQFF. In DNA, the CDR3 is TGTGCTAGTGGTTTGCAAAGTGAGCAGTTCTTC.

This clone was counted once. The genes are TRBV6-1 and TRBJ1-6; TRBD1 is a possible D gene (6 bases). Germline V gene lookup returns CDR1 MNHNS and CDR2 SASEGT. The length of the CDR3 is 14 residues. Trimming took 10 bases from V and 5 from J, leaving 15 bases between them. CDR3 in amino acids: CATNLRTDNSPLHF. CDR3 in DNA: TGTGCCACCAACCTCCGGACAGATAATTCACCCCTCCACTTT.

J is TRBJ1-2 and V is TRBV19; D is unresolved. V was cut by 5 bases and J by 2 bases, with 9 bases left in between. The CDR3 length is 13 residues. The V gene's germline CDR1 is LNHDA and CDR2 SQIVND (reference sequence). CDR3 DNA sequence: TGTGCCAGTAGTTACATTTCGAACTATGGCTACACCTTC. Its translation: CASSYISNYGYTF.

This chain joins TRBV5-1 and TRBJ2-3; TRBD2 matches 9 bases. The ends lost 5 bases at V and 0 bases at J; junction bases unmatched: 7. The CDR3 is 16 amino acids. The germline V gene encodes CDR1 SGHRS and CDR2 YFSETQ. CDR3 region: CASSRRLAESTDTQYF. CDR3 sequence (DNA): TGCGCCAGCAGTCGCCGACTAGCGGAGAGCACAGATACGCAGTATTTT.

V and J are TRBV15 and TRBJ2-7, with no clear D. The CDR3 totals 16 residues. Trimming took 0 bases from V and 8 from J, leaving 20 bases between them. The V gene's germline CDR1 is LNHNV and CDR2 YYDKDF (reference sequence). The CDR3 reads CATSRDVDQSTVKQYF. The CDR3 nucleotides read TGTGCCACCAGCAGAGATGTGGATCAATCAACGGTCAAGCAGTACTTC. The full variable domain, with the rest looked up from reference TRBV15 and TRBJ2-7, is DAMVIQNPRYQVTQFGKPVTLSCSQTLNHNVMYWYQQKSSQAPKLLFHYYDKDFNNEADTPDNFQSRRPNTSFCFLDIRSPGLGDTAMYLCATSRDVDQSTVKQYFGPGTRLTVT.

The V gene is TRBV28, the J gene TRBJ1-1; D remains unclear. The length of the CDR3 is 12 residues. Germline-derived CDR1 and CDR2 are MDHEN and SYDVKM. V was cut by 6 bases and J by 0 bases, with 5 bases left in between. CDR3 sequence (DNA): TGTGCCAGCAGGGAATTGAACACTGAAGCTTTCTTT. Its protein is CASRELNTEAFF.

The chain combines TRBV30 with TRBJ1-3; D not certain. Trimming removed 1 base from V and 0 bases from J, with 16 bases in between. There are 17 residues in the CDR3. Germline V lookup: CDR1 GTSNPN, CDR2 SVGIG (reference sequence). CDR3 nucleotides: TGTGCCTGGAGTGCTTCTAGGATAGCCGTCTCTGGAAACACCATATATTTT. It yields the protein CAWSASRIAVSGNTIYF.

Only a few counts were recorded for this clone. This chain links TRBV5-1 with TRBJ2-1; TRBD2 might be the D (5 bases). The CDR3 runs 12 residues. With 0 bases removed from V and 16 bases from J, the gap between germline ends came to 14 bases. Germline CDR1 reads SGHRS; CDR2 reads YFSETQ. The CDR3 coding sequence is TGCGCCAGCAGCTTGGAGGTGGGAGAGGTATTCTTC. Protein product: CASSLEVGEVFF.

The V and J genes are TRBV7-9 and TRBJ2-6; no firm D call. CDR1 SEHNR and CDR2 FQNEAQ come from the germline V gene (reference sequence). V was trimmed by 5 bases and J by 4 bases, leaving 9 bases between them. The CDR3 is made up of 14 amino acids. The DNA for the CDR3 is TGTGCCAGCAGCACAACAGCGGGGGCCAACGTCCTGACTTTC. Translating it yields CASSTTAGANVLTF.

The chain recombines TRBV30 with TRBJ2-7, with D perhaps being TRBD1 or TRBD2 (6 bases each). This CDR3 is built from 13 residues. Germline V CDR1 and CDR2: GTSNPN, SVGIG (reference sequence). V lost 0 bases and J 3 bases, leaving 9 bases between the germline ends. The CDR3 loop reads CAWSVGGGYEQYF. The CDR3, as DNA: TGTGCCTGGAGTGTGGGGGGCGGCTACGAGCAGTACTTC.